The sequence of this TCR beta chain was determined in a study of cytomegalovirus exposure and HLA in healthy donors. Study overall: Researchers found that roughly 81% of about 400 genotyped donors fell within the Caucasian-associated ancestry cluster.

Both 60 Vbeta primers and 13 Jbeta primers went into the PCR. Libraries were prepared by immunoSEQ multiplex PCR; TCRdb keeps only in-frame clonotypes and omits some of them. The sample carries around 130,000 clones, around 65% recorded once. Whole-study results and caveats: An Asian-associated ancestry cluster reportedly showed fewer N-insertions than the approximately 620-donor mean in a later analysis. TCR beta V- and J-gene trimming was later associated with a missense DCLRE1C variant.

This clone has a handful of counts. Its antigen is unidentified. CDR3 size: 14 residues. Germline CDR1 reads MNHNS; CDR2 reads SASEGT. The V end lost 6 bases, the J end lost 3 bases, and 15 bases lay between the germline ends. This TCR derives from a woman aged 60 to 75 in good health and CMV-seronegative. The sequencing input was PBMCs. V usage is TRBV6-1 and J usage is TRBJ2-7, with D maybe TRBD1 (6 bases). The DNA of the CDR3 is TGTGCCAGCAGAGAGAAGGTACAGGGCTACGAGCAGTACTTC. Its translation: CASREKVQGYEQYF.